Given below is one T cell receptor (beta chain) in context. The sample belongs to a study of cytotoxic CD8 clonotypes in ibrutinib-treated CLL. Germline trimming cut 0 bases from V and 4 bases from J; bases unmatched to any gene: 7. CDR3 length: 18 amino acids. Germline CDR1 is LNHDA and CDR2 is SQIVND (reference sequence). Repertoires were generated with immunoSEQ multiplex PCR, while TCRdb's copy carries only in-frame clones and drops some. The data show about 140,000 clones, 75% to 85% seen once. The clonotype comes from a human donor with chronic lymphocytic leukemia. V and J are TRBV19 and TRBJ2-3; TRBD2 matches at 13 bases. This specimen was PBMCs, taken after 36 months of ibrutinib treatment. The CDR3 DNA follows: TGTGCCAGTAGTATAGATCTAGGACTAGCGGGGGATCCAGATACGCAGTATTTT. Translation gives CASSIDLGLAGDPDTQYF. Together with reference TRBV19 and TRBJ2-3, the CDR3 gives the full variable domain: DGGITQSPKYLFRKEGQNVTLSCEQNLNHDAMYWYRQDPGQGLRLIYYSQIVNDFQKGDIAEGYSVSREKKESFPLTVTSAQKNPTAFYLCASSIDLGLAGDPDTQYFGPGTRLTVL.